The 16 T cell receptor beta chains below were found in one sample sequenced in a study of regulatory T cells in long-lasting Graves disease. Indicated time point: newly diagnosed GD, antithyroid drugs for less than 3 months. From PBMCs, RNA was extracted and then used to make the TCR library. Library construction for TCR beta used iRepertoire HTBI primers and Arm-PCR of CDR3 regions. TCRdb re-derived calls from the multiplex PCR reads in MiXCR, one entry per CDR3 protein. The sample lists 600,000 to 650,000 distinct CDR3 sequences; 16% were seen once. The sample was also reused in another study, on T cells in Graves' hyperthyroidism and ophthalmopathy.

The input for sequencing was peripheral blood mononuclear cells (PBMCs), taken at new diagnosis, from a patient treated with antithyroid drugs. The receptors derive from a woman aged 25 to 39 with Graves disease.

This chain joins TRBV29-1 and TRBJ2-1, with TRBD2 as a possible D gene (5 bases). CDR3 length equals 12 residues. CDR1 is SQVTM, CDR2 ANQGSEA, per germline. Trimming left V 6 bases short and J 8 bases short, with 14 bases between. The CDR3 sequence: CSVRAGYDEQFF. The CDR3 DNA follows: TGCAGCGTGAGGGCAGGATATGATGAGCAGTTCTTC.

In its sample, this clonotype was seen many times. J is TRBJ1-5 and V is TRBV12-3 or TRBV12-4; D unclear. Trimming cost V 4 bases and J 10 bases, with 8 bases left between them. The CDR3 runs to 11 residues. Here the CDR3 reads CASSSPAPQHF. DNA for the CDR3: TGTGCCAGCAGTTCCCCAGCCCCCCAGCATTTT.

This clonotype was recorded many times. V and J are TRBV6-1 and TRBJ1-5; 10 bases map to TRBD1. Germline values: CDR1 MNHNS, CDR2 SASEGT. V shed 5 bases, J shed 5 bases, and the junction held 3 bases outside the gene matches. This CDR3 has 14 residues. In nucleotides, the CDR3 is TGTGCCAGCAGTCGGGACAGGGGAGATCAGCCCCAGCATTTT. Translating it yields CASSRDRGDQPQHF.

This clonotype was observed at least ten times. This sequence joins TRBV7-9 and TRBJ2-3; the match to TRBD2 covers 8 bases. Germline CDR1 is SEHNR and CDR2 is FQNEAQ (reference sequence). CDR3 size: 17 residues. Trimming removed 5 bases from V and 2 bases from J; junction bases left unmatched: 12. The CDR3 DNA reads TGTGCCAGCAGCCTCCGGGGGGGACTCACCTCCACAGATACGCAGTATTTT. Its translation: CASSLRGGLTSTDTQYF.

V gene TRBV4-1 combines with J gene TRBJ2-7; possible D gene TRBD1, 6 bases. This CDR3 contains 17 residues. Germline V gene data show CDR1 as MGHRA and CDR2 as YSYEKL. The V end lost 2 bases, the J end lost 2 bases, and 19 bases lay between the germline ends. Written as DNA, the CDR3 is TGCGCCAGCAGCCAATCCCTAGGCCCCGGGGACACCTACGAGCAGTACTTC. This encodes CASSQSLGPGDTYEQYF.

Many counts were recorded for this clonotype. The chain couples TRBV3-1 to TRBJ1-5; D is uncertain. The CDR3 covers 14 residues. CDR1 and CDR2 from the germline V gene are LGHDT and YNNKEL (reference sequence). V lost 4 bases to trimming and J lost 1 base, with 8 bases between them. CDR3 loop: CASSLQQSNQPQHF. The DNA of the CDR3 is TGTGCCAGCAGCCTGCAACAGAGCAATCAGCCCCAGCATTTT.

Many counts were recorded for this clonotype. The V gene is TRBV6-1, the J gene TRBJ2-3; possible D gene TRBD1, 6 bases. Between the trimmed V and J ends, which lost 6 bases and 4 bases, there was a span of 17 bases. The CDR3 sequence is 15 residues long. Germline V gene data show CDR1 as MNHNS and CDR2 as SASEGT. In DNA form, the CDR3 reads TGTGCCAGCAGACCCGGGACACTCCCCTCAGATACGCAGTATTTT. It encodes CASRPGTLPSDTQYF.

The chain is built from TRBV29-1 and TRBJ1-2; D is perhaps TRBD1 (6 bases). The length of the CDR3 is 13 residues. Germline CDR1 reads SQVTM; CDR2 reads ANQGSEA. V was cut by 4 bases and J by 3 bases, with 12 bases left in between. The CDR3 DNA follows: TGCAGCGTTGCTTTTAGGACAGACTATGGCTACACCTTC. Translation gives CSVAFRTDYGYTF.

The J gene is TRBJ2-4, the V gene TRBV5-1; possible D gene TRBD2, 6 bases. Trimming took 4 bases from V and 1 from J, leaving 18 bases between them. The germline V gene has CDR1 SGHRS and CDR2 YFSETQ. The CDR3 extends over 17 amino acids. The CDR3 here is CASSVGLQQGAKNIQYF. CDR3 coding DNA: TGCGCCAGCAGCGTGGGACTCCAACAAGGGGCCAAAAACATTCAGTACTTC. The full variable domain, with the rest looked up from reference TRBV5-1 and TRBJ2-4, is KAGVTQTPRYLIKTRGQQVTLSCSPISGHRSVSWYQQTPGQGLQFLFEYFSETQRNKGNFPGRFSGRQFSNSRSEMNVSTLELGDSALYLCASSVGLQQGAKNIQYFGAGTRLSVL.

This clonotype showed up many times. For the CDR3, the DNA is TGTGCCAGCAGCTTAGGACTAGCGCTAGAGACCCAGTACTTC. Translating it yields CASSLGLALETQYF. The chain is built from TRBV11-2 and TRBJ2-5; 8 nucleotides agree with TRBD2. V lost 1 base and J lost 4; bases outside the gene matches: 2. Germline assignment: CDR1 SGHAT and CDR2 FQNNGV. The CDR3 is 14 residues long.

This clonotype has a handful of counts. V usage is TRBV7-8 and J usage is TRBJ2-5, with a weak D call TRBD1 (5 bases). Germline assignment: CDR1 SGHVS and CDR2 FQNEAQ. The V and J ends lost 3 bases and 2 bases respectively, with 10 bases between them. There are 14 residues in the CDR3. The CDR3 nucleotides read TGTGCCAGCAGCTTGTTAGGGGAACAAGAGACCCAGTACTTC. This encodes CASSLLGEQETQYF. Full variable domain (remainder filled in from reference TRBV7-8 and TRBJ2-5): GAGVSQSPRYKVAKRGQDVALRCDPISGHVSLFWYQQALGQGPEFLTYFQNEAQLDKSGLPSDRFFAERPEGSVSTLKIQRTQQEDSAVYLCASSLLGEQETQYFGPGTRLLVL.

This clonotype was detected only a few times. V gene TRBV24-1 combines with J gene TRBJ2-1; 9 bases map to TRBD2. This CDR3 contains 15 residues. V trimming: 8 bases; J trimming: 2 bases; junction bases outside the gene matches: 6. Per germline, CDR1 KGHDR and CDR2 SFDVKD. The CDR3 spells CATKAGGSPYNEQFF. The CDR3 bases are TGTGCCACCAAGGCGGGAGGGAGTCCCTACAATGAGCAGTTCTTC.

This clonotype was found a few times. The CDR3 loop reads CSALAGETYEQYF. CDR3 in DNA: TGCAGTGCCTTAGCGGGAGAAACCTACGAGCAGTACTTC. The chain joins TRBV20-1 to TRBJ2-7; TRBD2 agrees at 9 bases. V shed 6 bases and J 2 bases; nucleotides not matched to a gene: 5. This CDR3 spans 13 amino acids. Germline V gene data show CDR1 as DFQATT and CDR2 as SNEGSKA (reference sequence).

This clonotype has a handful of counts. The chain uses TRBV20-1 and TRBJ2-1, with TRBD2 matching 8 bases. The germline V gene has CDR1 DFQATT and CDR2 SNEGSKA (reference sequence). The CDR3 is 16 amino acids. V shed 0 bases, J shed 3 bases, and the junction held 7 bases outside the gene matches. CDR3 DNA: TGCAGTGCTAGAGACCGAGCGGGAGTAGTCTACAATGAGCAGTTCTTC. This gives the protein CSARDRAGVVYNEQFF.

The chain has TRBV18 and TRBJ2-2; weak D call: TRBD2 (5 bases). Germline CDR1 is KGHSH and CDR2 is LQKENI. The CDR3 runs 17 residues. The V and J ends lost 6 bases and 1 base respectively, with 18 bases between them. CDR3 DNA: TGTGCCAGCTCGCTCGCCTCGGGGTTTGGGAACACCGGGGAGCTGTTTTTT. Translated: CASSLASGFGNTGELFF.

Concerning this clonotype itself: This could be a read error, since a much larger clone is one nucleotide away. The CDR3 DNA reads TGTGCCGGCAGCTTGGGACTAGGAGGGTACGAGCAGTACTTC. This sequence encodes CAGSLGLGGYEQYF. This sequence joins TRBV7-2 and TRBJ2-7; 8 bases map to TRBD2. The germline V gene encodes CDR1 SGHTA and CDR2 FQGNSA. The CDR3 has 14 amino acids.